This TCR beta chain is drawn from a study of CD8+ T cells in alopecia areata. Study-level information: It was oral tofacitinib, at 5 to 10 mg twice daily, that treated patients received. Tofacitinib ran 6 to 18 months, followed by 6 months off drug. Whole-study findings and limits: Under tofacitinib, fewer expanded CD8+ clones appeared among the top 100 scalp clones.

Indicated treatment: oral pan-JAK inhibitor, 5-10 mg twice daily. The study team obtained lesional scalp punch biopsies and peripheral blood from alopecia areata patients. To note about this clone: Its antigen is still unknown.

The CDR3 runs 15 residues. The germline V gene encodes CDR1 SGDLS and CDR2 YYNGEE. The junction had 2 bases not matched to a gene; V was cut back by 2 bases and J by 1 base. Reverse transcribed after extraction, RNA yielded cDNA as the sequencing template. Produced via immunoSEQ multiplex PCR; TCRdb's table is partial and in-frame only. This sample yields around 160,000 clones, of which around 59% are seen a single time; 12% to 15% belongs to the top ten. Sample: CD4+ T cells sorted from blood, taken at week 24, from a patient treated with tofacitinib. The receptor was derived from a human donor with alopecia areata. This chain links TRBV9 with TRBJ2-3; 9 nucleotides match TRBD1. CDR3 in DNA: TGTGCCAGCAGCGTTCGACAGGGGGGCACAGATACGCAGTATTTT. This translates into CASSVRQGGTDTQYF.